The 20 T cell receptor beta chains below were found in one sample sequenced in a study of blood T cell repertoires in COVID-19. Sequenced by immunoSEQ multiplex PCR; TCRdb stores in-frame clones only, minus some. The data contain approximately 240,000 clones, 70% to 90% of them singletons. Input material: peripheral blood. These receptors all come from a woman in her thirties or forties who had recovered from COVID-19.

V and J are TRBV5-1 and TRBJ2-5; D unclear. The length of the CDR3 is 14 residues. Germline CDR1 SGHRS, CDR2 YFSETQ. Trimming pared 0 bases from V and 5 bases from J, leaving 11 bases between. The CDR3 nucleotides read TGCGCCAGCAGCTTGGGAGAGGCCAGCGAGACCCAGTACTTC. Protein sequence: CASSLGEASETQYF.

The chain couples TRBV7-2 to TRBJ1-2; 10 bases line up with TRBD1. This CDR3 has 18 residues. CDR1 SGHTA and CDR2 FQGNSA come from the germline V gene. Unmatched junction bases numbered 18, after V lost 5 bases and J lost 6 bases. CDR3 in DNA: TGTGCCAGCAGCCCAACTGGAATGACAGGGGGCGGGGAGGATGGCTACACCTTC. Protein: CASSPTGMTGGGEDGYTF. The complete variable domain, with remaining parts taken from reference TRBV7-2 and TRBJ1-2, reads GAGVSQSPSNKVTEKGKDVELRCDPISGHTALYWYRQSLGQGLEFLIYFQGNSAPDKSGLPSDRFSAERTGGSVSTLTIQRTQQEDSAVYLCASSPTGMTGGGEDGYTFGSGTRLTVV.

The chain links TRBV29-1 to TRBJ1-1, with 10 bases lining up with TRBD1. Germline CDR1 SQVTM, CDR2 ANQGSEA. The CDR3 covers 12 residues. V was pared by 3 bases and J by 10 bases, with 5 bases of the junction left unmatched. Here the CDR3 reads CSVEGTGAGAFF. The CDR3 DNA reads as TGCAGCGTTGAGGGGACAGGGGCAGGAGCTTTCTTT.

This chain uses TRBV9 with TRBJ2-1; 11 nucleotides align to TRBD2. With 0 bases clipped from V and 7 bases from J, the junction kept 6 bases outside the gene matches. There are 16 residues in the CDR3. Germline-derived CDR1 and CDR2 are SGDLS and YYNGEE. The CDR3 DNA reads TGTGCCAGCAGCGTAGGGCTAGCGGGGGGCCTGAATGAGCAGTTCTTC. Amino acids: CASSVGLAGGLNEQFF.

The table lists this clone with a count of one. The chain combines TRBV3-1 (or the pseudogene TRBV3-2) with TRBJ2-2, with 10 bases that match TRBD1. The V and J ends lost 3 bases and 3 bases, in that order; junction bases with no gene match: 10. The CDR3 is 18 amino acids. The V gene's germline CDR1 is LGHDT and CDR2 YNNKEL (reference sequence). CDR3: CASSQANPDRGDTGELFF. CDR3 nucleotide sequence: TGTGCCAGCAGCCAGGCAAACCCGGACAGGGGGGACACCGGGGAGCTGTTTTTT.

The chain links TRBV19 to TRBJ2-1, with 9 bases fitting TRBD2. The V segment lost 6 bases and the J segment 3 bases; nucleotides outside the gene matches: 3. Germline assignment: CDR1 LNHDA and CDR2 SQIVND (reference sequence). The CDR3 extends over 14 amino acids. The CDR3 loop reads CASRQRGVYNEQFF. Written as DNA, the CDR3 is TGTGCCAGTAGACAGCGGGGGGTCTACAATGAGCAGTTCTTC.

The chain joins TRBV19 to TRBJ1-3, with a tentative D call TRBD1 (6 bases). CDR1 and CDR2 from the germline V gene are LNHDA and SQIVND (reference sequence). The CDR3 contains 12 residues. The CDR3: CGAGVSGNTIYF. The CDR3 DNA follows: TGTGGAGCAGGGGTCTCTGGAAACACCATATATTTT.

The chain has TRBV11-3 and TRBJ2-2, with 12 bases that match TRBD2. The CDR3 length is 18 residues. V was clipped by 4 bases and J by 5 bases; unmatched bases: 11. Per germline, CDR1 SGHNT and CDR2 YENEEA. CDR3 nucleotides: TGTGCCAGCAGCTCCTCATTTGATACTAGCGGGGGGACCGGGGAGCTGTTTTTT. It encodes CASSSSFDTSGGTGELFF.

The chain links TRBV29-1 to TRBJ2-5, with 9 bases lining up with TRBD1. CDR3 length: 12 amino acids. Germline V gene lookup returns CDR1 SQVTM and CDR2 ANQGSEA. Germline trimming cut 7 bases from V and 1 base from J; bases unmatched to any gene: 1. In nucleotides, the CDR3 is TGCAGCGGGGACAGGGTCCAAGAGACCCAGTACTTC. It codes for CSGDRVQETQYF.

This clone has more than one count but fewer than ten. The chain uses TRBV19 and TRBJ1-2; D ambiguous. The CDR3 runs 13 residues. The V and J ends lost 10 bases and 4 bases respectively, with 16 bases between them. Looked up from germline, CDR1 is LNHDA and CDR2 is SQIVND (reference sequence). The CDR3 region has the DNA TGTGCCACATACTCGGGGTGGAGCTATGGCTACACCTTC. Amino acid sequence: CATYSGWSYGYTF.

The genes are TRBV25-1 and TRBJ1-1, with TRBD1 matching over 7 bases. This CDR3 spans 13 amino acids. Per germline, CDR1 MGHDK and CDR2 SYGVNS. The V and J ends lost 6 bases and 11 bases, in that order; junction bases with no gene match: 12. Written as DNA, the CDR3 is TGTGCCAGCAGGGACAGGACAGGTCAAGGCGCTTTCTTT. Protein sequence: CASRDRTGQGAFF.

This chain links TRBV5-4 with TRBJ2-2; 10 bases are a match to TRBD1. V gave up 0 bases and J gave up 6 bases; unmatched junction bases: 8. Germline-derived CDR1 and CDR2 are SGHNT and YYREEE (reference sequence). This CDR3 spans 17 amino acids. CDR3 protein: CASSLAGRQGAAGELFF. The CDR3 DNA reads TGTGCCAGCAGCTTGGCTGGACGACAGGGGGCTGCCGGGGAGCTGTTTTTT. The full variable domain, its missing parts supplied by reference TRBV5-4 and TRBJ2-2, is ETGVTQSPTHLIKTRGQQVTLRCSSQSGHNTVSWYQQALGQGPQFIFQYYREEENGRGNFPPRFSGLQFPNYSSELNVNALELDDSALYLCASSLAGRQGAAGELFFGEGSRLTVL.

V usage is TRBV6-5 and J usage is TRBJ1-2; no definite D call. CDR3 length equals 14 residues. V lost 2 bases to trimming and J lost 2 bases, with 9 bases between them. CDR1 is MNHEY and CDR2 is SVGAGI in the germline V gene. The CDR3 is CASSYRGFNYGYTF. DNA of the CDR3: TGTGCCAGCAGTTACCGGGGTTTCAACTATGGCTACACCTTC.

The CDR3 coding sequence is TGTGCCAGCAGCTCGGGGTCTCTGAATTCACCCCTCCACTTT. Residues: CASSSGSLNSPLHF. This chain uses TRBV5-6 with TRBJ1-6; D unresolved. The ends were cut back, 3 bases at V and 7 bases at J, with 11 bases in the middle. The CDR3 extends over 14 amino acids. CDR1 is SGHDT and CDR2 is YYEEEE in the germline V gene.

The chain joins TRBV27 to TRBJ2-5; 7 bases are shared with TRBD1. V lost 5 bases and J lost 1; bases outside the gene matches: 16. The CDR3 runs 18 residues. Germline V CDR1 and CDR2: MNHEY, SMNVEV (reference sequence). The CDR3 bases are TGTGCCAGCAGTCCCTTACGACAGGGCGGCTCCCGCCAAGAGACCCAGTACTTC. Its translation: CASSPLRQGGSRQETQYF.

Details on this clone: Other DNA sequences in this specimen translate into the identical CDR3. This chain joins TRBV28 and TRBJ2-7; 7 nucleotides match TRBD1. Per the germline V gene, CDR1 is MDHEN and CDR2 is SYDVKM. V trimming: 6 bases; J trimming: 2 bases; junction bases outside the gene matches: 4. The CDR3 contains 13 residues. The CDR3 DNA reads as TGTGCCAGCAGAGGGACAGCTACCTACGAGCAGTACTTC. This codes for CASRGTATYEQYF. Complete variable domain (other parts from reference TRBV28 and TRBJ2-7): DVKVTQSSRYLVKRTGEKVFLECVQDMDHENMFWYRQDPGLGLRLIYFSYDVKMKEKGDIPEGYSVSREKKERFSLILESASTNQTSMYLCASRGTATYEQYFGPGTRLTVT.

The rearrangement links TRBV6-5 to TRBJ2-5; no reliable D call. V was cut by 8 bases and J by 6 bases, with 19 bases left in between. The CDR3 runs 14 residues. Germline assignment: CDR1 MNHEY and CDR2 SVGAGI. The CDR3 sequence: CASAPTLSSKTQYF. For the CDR3, the DNA is TGTGCCAGCGCCCCCACACTATCATCCAAGACCCAGTACTTC.

The V gene is TRBV30, the J gene TRBJ1-5; D gene uncertain. Between the trimmed V and J ends, which lost 3 bases and 0 bases, there was a span of 9 bases. Germline loops: CDR1 GTSNPN, CDR2 SVGIG (reference sequence). The CDR3 is made up of 14 amino acids. The CDR3 DNA is TGTGCCTGGAGGTTCCGAGATAGCAATCAGCCCCAGCATTTT. Protein: CAWRFRDSNQPQHF.

The chain uses TRBV2 and TRBJ2-2, with 9 bases identical to TRBD2. CDR3 length: 16 residues. Germline values: CDR1 SNHLY, CDR2 FYNNEI. The trim removed 6 bases at V and 4 bases at J, leaving 9 bases unmatched. The CDR3 nucleotides are TGTGCCAGCAGGGGATGGCGGGGGGGCAGCACCGGGGAGCTGTTTTTT. It codes for CASRGWRGGSTGELFF. The whole variable domain, remainder taken from reference TRBV2 and TRBJ2-2, is EPEVTQTPSHQVTQMGQEVILRCVPISNHLYFYWYRQILGQKVEFLVSFYNNEISEKSEIFDDQFSVERPDGSNFTLKIRSTKLEDSAMYFCASRGWRGGSTGELFFGEGSRLTVL.

The chain employs TRBV15 and TRBJ2-7, with TRBD1 identical over 10 bases. Germline lookup yields CDR1 LNHNV and CDR2 YYDKDF (reference sequence). The CDR3 covers 14 residues. The trim removed 6 bases at V and 5 bases at J, leaving 7 bases unmatched. The CDR3 is CATRFPGTGDEQYF. CDR3 DNA: TGTGCCACCAGGTTTCCCGGGACAGGGGACGAGCAGTACTTC.